This T cell receptor beta chain stems from a study of OX40 agonist ivuxolimab in advanced cancers. Overall study results and limits: The study found that CD8+ T cells averaged more expanded clones than CD4+.

This CDR3 has 11 amino acids. Germline-derived CDR1 and CDR2 are SGHVS and FQNEAQ. V shed 5 bases and J shed 2 bases, with 4 bases lying between them. To note about this clone: Its antigen is currently unknown.

The assay was immunoSEQ multiplex PCR, and TCRdb's table has in-frame clones only and misses some. The table lists around 56,000 clones, roughly 88% of them singletons. Sequencing used CD4+ or CD8+ T cells sorted from blood, obtained in a trial of the OX40 agonist ivuxolimab. This sequence joins TRBV7-8 and TRBJ2-7; D unclear. This clonotype was obtained from an adult with an advanced solid tumor such as melanoma, head and neck, liver or kidney cancer. The chain's CDR3 is CASSITYEQYF. CDR3 sequence (DNA): TGTGCCAGCAGCATAACCTACGAGCAGTACTTC.